Detailed here is one TCR beta chain. Its antigen remains undetermined. Base qualities are not at hand, and no much larger clone is one base apart. Each collaborating institution followed its own protocols to collect whole blood in K2EDTA tubes. For TCRbeta analysis, collaborator samples were shipped as frozen whole blood, as isolated PBMCs, or as DNA extracted from either sample type. For CDR1 and CDR2, the germline V gene lists SGHTA and FQGNSA. Trimming removed 2 bases from V and 7 bases from J, leaving 11 bases between the germline ends. Reading from cysteine to phenylalanine, the CDR3 counts 14 amino acids. The CDR3 DNA has 42 bases and is translated from base 1. TCRbeta CDR3 regions were amplified from genomic DNA using the immunoSEQ Assay, a bias-controlled multiplex PCR. On the study's bioinformatics: Within the assay, amplification of reference gene primers was used to estimate how many nucleated cells each sample contained. To quantify the absolute abundance of each unique TCRbeta CDR3 rearrangement, sequence reads were collapsed and filtered. For each sample, productive Simpson clonality was calculated as the square root of Simpson's diversity index across productive rearrangements. The immuneACCESS repertoire file appears here via TCRdb, limited to in-frame rearrangements. These files lack a portion of the clones; in checked studies, under half of the deficit traces to unresolved V genes, and the cause of the others is not known. V and J calls and clone size are copied from that table; D and trimming were computed from the DNA. This sample holds about 140,000 clones; around 88% were observed only once. The leading ten clones occupy over 4.5% of the sample.

This sample stems from a study of blood T cell repertoires in COVID-19 (dated by TCRdb to 2018 to 2020). About the investigation overall: Samples from collaborators originated in the United States, Italy and Spain and spanned both the acute and convalescent phases of COVID-19. The sample metadata nearly always contained a de-identified subject ID, COVID-19 status, age in years and sex. The repertoires were made available in a free public database intended to serve as a resource for research on the immune response to SARS-CoV-2. The material from the prospective study consisted of cDNA or gDNA derived from T cells, B-cell-depleted T cells, or PBMCs. Samples were obtained from the ongoing ImmuneRACE study (first 160 participants) and from about 1,300 subjects provided by 6 global collaborators. HLA class I and class II types, where available, came from metadata supplied by the sample provider rather than from assay-based typing. Deeply sampled blood TCRbeta repertoires from subjects exposed to, actively infected with, or recovered from COVID-19 were included in the dataset.

Broader findings and caveats from the paper: How much clinical and demographic metadata was included differed by source and by participant, and the metadata was provided uncurated.

The rearranged chain carries TRBV7-2 and TRBJ1-4; tentative D gene TRBD1, with 6 bases matching. The sequencing input was peripheral blood. This TCR came from a human donor in a cohort sampled during active COVID-19. The CDR3 protein is CASSLNRVAEKLFF. Read as DNA, the sequence is TGTGCCAGCAGCTTAAACAGGGTGGCTGAAAAACTGTTTTTT.